This TCR beta chain was recovered during a study of beta chain features in type 1 diabetes. Study-level findings and limits: At VDJ recombination sites, type 1 diabetes patients had fewer insertions and more deleted nucleotides.

The germline V and J ends were trimmed by 2 bases and 7 bases, with 12 bases remaining between them. The CDR3 has 13 amino acids. In germline, CDR1 is SGHRS, CDR2 YFSETQ. Worth noting for this clone: Its antigen remains unidentified.

Sequenced material consisted of expressed TCRB transcripts (all of the isolated RNA was reverse transcribed). Profiling relied on immunoSEQ multiplex PCR, and the TCRdb table lists in-frame clones only, not all of them. The sample contains roughly 230,000 clones, about 10% of which appear only once. V and J are TRBV5-1 and TRBJ1-2, with unresolved D. This receptor was identified in a young woman in good health. Input material: naive CD4+ T cells from blood. CDR3 bases: TGCGCCAGCAGCTTAACGGGGAGAACTGGCTACACCTTC. Translation gives CASSLTGRTGYTF. Using reference TRBV5-1 and TRBJ1-2 for the parts outside the CDR3, the full variable domain is KAGVTQTPRYLIKTRGQQVTLSCSPISGHRSVSWYQQTPGQGLQFLFEYFSETQRNKGNFPGRFSGRQFSNSRSEMNVSTLELGDSALYLCASSLTGRTGYTFGSGTRLTVV.